The 27 T cell receptor beta chains given below trace back to one sample, sequenced in a study of cytomegalovirus exposure and HLA in healthy donors listed by TCRdb under 2017. The library was built by means of the immunoSEQ multiplex PCR assay. The multiplex PCR relied on a mix of 60 forward primers for TCR Vbeta segments and 13 reverse primers for TCR Jbeta segments. TCRdb provides this immuneACCESS table in a form limited to in-frame rearrangements. Some clones are lacking; in checked studies, under half of them reflect an unresolved V gene, and why the rest are absent is not known. Across this sample there are 50,000 to 75,000 clones, with approximately 83% seen only once. More than 1.5% of the sample is held by the ten biggest clonotypes. Source material: PBMCs. All receptors derive from a human donor in good health.

The chain recombines TRBV11-3 with TRBJ1-1; 7 bases map to TRBD1. The CDR3 sequence is 13 residues long. Trimming cost V 1 base and J 9 bases; bases outside gene matches: 5. In germline, CDR1 is SGHNT, CDR2 YENEEA. CDR3 protein: CASSLGGGEKAFF. The DNA of the CDR3 is TGTGCCAGCAGCTTAGGAGGGGGCGAAAAAGCTTTCTTT.

This chain connects TRBV12-5 to TRBJ1-3; D not resolved. Trimming took off 5 bases at V and 2 bases at J, with 13 bases between the two ends. There are 15 residues in the CDR3. CDR1 and CDR2 from the germline V gene are LGHNT and FRNRAP. In DNA form, the CDR3 reads TGTGCTAGTGGTCTACCTTCGAGGGCTGGAAACACCATATATTTT. Translated, it gives CASGLPSRAGNTIYF.

Details on this clone: The conserved closing phenylalanine or tryptophan is absent in this CDR3, likely reflecting a read error. No DNA is shown, since the ends of the CDR3 on it are uncertain; the CDR3 is the one TCRdb lists. The V gene is TRBV5-6, the J gene TRBJ2-7; TRBD2, as called in the table, went unchecked against the DNA. The CDR3 sequence runs 13 residues, both termini included. Germline V gene data show CDR1 as SGHDT and CDR2 as YYEEEE. This CDR3 reads CASSLLGSSGGAL.

The chain recombines TRBV28 with TRBJ2-4, with 10 bases lining up with TRBD2. The germline V gene encodes CDR1 MDHEN and CDR2 SYDVKM. Trimming cost V 2 bases and J 6 bases; bases outside gene matches: 4. This CDR3 is 15 amino acids long. In nucleotides, the CDR3 is TGTGCCAGCAGTTTACCGGGACTAGCGAGAAACATTCAGTACTTC. As protein: CASSLPGLARNIQYF. Drawing the rest from reference TRBV28 and TRBJ2-4, the complete variable domain is DVKVTQSSRYLVKRTGEKVFLECVQDMDHENMFWYRQDPGLGLRLIYFSYDVKMKEKGDIPEGYSVSREKKERFSLILESASTNQTSMYLCASSLPGLARNIQYFGAGTRLSVL.

The rearrangement joins TRBV6-1 to TRBJ1-2; D is ambiguous. Germline V gives CDR1 MNHNS, CDR2 SASEGT. V was clipped by 6 bases and J by 4 bases, with 15 bases between them. The CDR3 runs to 14 residues. The CDR3, as DNA: TGTGCCAGCAGCCCCGGGAGGACCCCCTATGGCTACACCTTC. Encoded protein: CASSPGRTPYGYTF.

This clone was observed a few times. The chain is built from TRBV15 and TRBJ1-1; the D gene is possibly TRBD1 (6 bases). CDR1 is LNHNV, CDR2 YYDKDF, per germline (reference sequence). CDR3 length: 12 amino acids. Between the trimmed V and J ends, which lost 0 bases and 8 bases, there was a span of 7 bases. DNA of the CDR3: TGTGCCACCAGCAGAGATGGGACAGAAGCTTTCTTT. Translating it yields CATSRDGTEAFF.

The chain combines TRBV19 with TRBJ2-5; TRBD1 matches 7 bases. This CDR3 is 14 amino acids long. The V and J ends lost 3 bases and 5 bases, in that order; junction bases with no gene match: 6. CDR1 is LNHDA and CDR2 is SQIVND in the germline V gene (reference sequence). The DNA for the CDR3 is TGTGCCAGTAGTATGAAGGGGGCGTCGGAGACCCAGTACTTC. Translating it yields CASSMKGASETQYF.

The chain has TRBV4-3 and TRBJ2-2; 7 bases align to TRBD1. With V trimmed by 4 bases and J by 5 bases, 7 bases remained unmatched. The germline CDR1 and CDR2 sequences are LGHNA and YSLEER. The length of the CDR3 is 15 residues. CDR3 amino acids: CASSLDRDGTGELFF. The CDR3, as DNA: TGCGCCAGCAGCCTCGACAGGGACGGGACCGGGGAGCTGTTTTTT.

The chain combines TRBV28 with TRBJ1-1, with D tentatively TRBD1 (6 bases). The germline gives CDR1 MDHEN, CDR2 SYDVKM. The length of the CDR3 is 15 residues. The ends were cut back, 4 bases at V and 1 base at J, with 13 bases in the middle. CDR3 DNA: TGTGCCAGCAGTTCGATGACAGGACCGAACACTGAAGCTTTCTTT. It encodes CASSSMTGPNTEAFF.

J is TRBJ1-6 and V is TRBV6-5; unclear D gene. This CDR3 has 13 residues. V gave up 11 bases and J gave up 6 bases, with 14 bases separating them. Per germline, CDR1 MNHEY and CDR2 SVGAGI. The CDR3 coding sequence is TGTGCCTCCACTAGGGCAGTTAATTCACCCCTCCACTTT. Protein: CASTRAVNSPLHF.

This sequence joins TRBV27 and TRBJ2-1, with 7 bases matching TRBD2. Germline V gene lookup returns CDR1 MNHEY and CDR2 SMNVEV (reference sequence). The CDR3 runs to 17 residues. V gave up 3 bases and J gave up 5 bases; unmatched junction bases: 13. The CDR3 sequence: CASSLWVREGFDNEQFF. DNA for the CDR3: TGTGCCAGCAGTTTGTGGGTGAGGGAGGGCTTCGACAATGAGCAGTTCTTC.

The chain employs TRBV30 and TRBJ1-2, with 8 nucleotides matching TRBD1. The germline gives CDR1 GTSNPN, CDR2 SVGIG (reference sequence). The CDR3 extends over 11 amino acids. With V trimmed by 7 bases and J by 4 bases, 2 bases remained unmatched. CDR3: CASGQGYGYTF. The CDR3 DNA reads as TGTGCCTCAGGACAGGGCTATGGCTACACCTTC.

The chain recombines TRBV29-1 with TRBJ2-3; TRBD1 is a possible D gene (5 bases). Trimming shortened V by 4 bases and J by 5 bases, and 19 bases separated the two germline ends. Germline V lookup: CDR1 SQVTM, CDR2 ANQGSEA. This CDR3 is 15 amino acids long. Here the CDR3 DNA reads TGCAGCGTTGGTCGCGCGACAGAATATGGAGATACGCAGTATTTT. It encodes CSVGRATEYGDTQYF.

The rearrangement links TRBV10-3 to TRBJ2-3; 12 positions agree with TRBD2. V shed 6 bases, J shed 0 bases, and the junction held 4 bases outside the gene matches. The CDR3 runs to 16 residues. Per germline, CDR1 ENHRY and CDR2 SYGVKD. The CDR3, as DNA: TGTGCCATCAGAAAGACTAGCGGGAGTAGCACAGATACGCAGTATTTT. As protein: CAIRKTSGSSTDTQYF.

The chain combines TRBV27 with TRBJ2-7, with D possibly being TRBD1 (5 bases). Trimming took off 0 bases at V and 4 bases at J, with 10 bases between the two ends. CDR1 is MNHEY, CDR2 SMNVEV, per germline (reference sequence). The length of the CDR3 is 14 residues. The CDR3 region is CASSLSPDIYEQYF. The CDR3 nucleotides read TGTGCCAGCAGTTTATCCCCGGACATTTACGAGCAGTACTTC.

The chain employs TRBV7-2 and TRBJ1-5, with unresolved D. V was cut by 3 bases and J by 6 bases, with 15 bases left in between. Looked up from germline, CDR1 is SGHTA and CDR2 is FQGNSA. The CDR3 is made up of 15 amino acids. CDR3 loop: CASSLLGPGGQPQHF. The CDR3 region has the DNA TGTGCCAGCAGCTTGCTCGGGCCGGGAGGTCAGCCCCAGCATTTT.

The chain is built from TRBV4-3 and TRBJ1-2; perhaps TRBD1 as D (5 bases). CDR3 length: 14 residues. In germline, CDR1 is LGHNA, CDR2 YSLEER. Between the trimmed V and J ends, which lost 1 base and 8 bases, there was a span of 14 bases. The CDR3 protein is CASSQAGGARGYTF. CDR3 bases: TGCGCCAGCAGCCAAGCGGGAGGGGCCCGCGGCTACACCTTC.

This clone was seen only a few times. One junction end does not reproduce the germline sequence, and a read error may be involved. J is TRBJ2-7 and V is TRBV7-9; TRBD2 matches at 11 bases. This CDR3 has 15 amino acids. The germline V gene encodes CDR1 SEHNR and CDR2 FQNEAQ (reference sequence). Here the CDR3 DNA reads TGTTCCAGCAGCTTATATACTAGCGGGAGTCACGAGCAGTACTTC. Translating gives CSSSLYTSGSHEQYF.

This chain links TRBV5-6 with TRBJ2-1; D unresolved. The CDR3 is 16 amino acids. The germline gives CDR1 SGHDT, CDR2 YYEEEE. V was cut by 4 bases and J by 0 bases, with 14 bases left in between. The CDR3 protein is CASSEPNPSSYNEQFF. The CDR3 DNA is TGTGCCAGCAGCGAACCTAACCCTAGCTCCTACAATGAGCAGTTCTTC.

The chain links TRBV5-1 to TRBJ1-6; D remains unclear. The germline V gene encodes CDR1 SGHRS and CDR2 YFSETQ. This CDR3 contains 18 residues. V lost 0 bases to trimming and J lost 0 bases, with 13 bases between them. CDR3 sequence: CASSLGVGEPSYNSPLHF. The CDR3 DNA reads as TGCGCCAGCAGCTTGGGAGTCGGGGAACCCTCCTATAATTCACCCCTCCACTTT.

In this sample, this clone turned up once. The V and J genes are TRBV9 and TRBJ2-1; D is perhaps TRBD1 (6 bases). The CDR3 extends over 15 amino acids. Trimming left V 4 bases short and J 9 bases short, with 20 bases between. CDR1 and CDR2 (germline): SGDLS, YYNGEE. This CDR3 is CASSPRQAESLEQFF. DNA for the CDR3: TGTGCCAGCAGCCCTCGACAGGCGGAGTCCCTTGAGCAGTTCTTC.

The chain links TRBV20-1 to TRBJ1-2; 7 bases are shared with TRBD1. The CDR3 extends over 11 amino acids. The V and J ends lost 5 bases and 8 bases, in that order; junction bases with no gene match: 5. Germline CDR1 reads DFQATT; CDR2 reads SNEGSKA (reference sequence). CDR3 in DNA: TGCAGTGCTTCTGACAGGGTCGGCTACACCTTC. Its translation: CSASDRVGYTF.

This clone came up a few times. This sequence joins TRBV18 and TRBJ2-1; 10 bases map to TRBD2. CDR3 length equals 17 residues. From germline, CDR1 is KGHSH and CDR2 LQKENI. V was pared by 0 bases and J by 6 bases, with 8 bases of the junction left unmatched. The CDR3 sequence: CASSPPSVSGRGNEQFF. The CDR3 DNA is TGTGCCAGCTCACCACCTTCAGTGAGCGGGAGGGGCAATGAGCAGTTCTTC. Full variable domain (remainder filled in from reference TRBV18 and TRBJ2-1): NAGVMQNPRHLVRRRGQEARLRCSPMKGHSHVYWYRQLPEEGLKFMVYLQKENIIDESGMPKERFSAEFPKEGPSILRIQQVVRGDSAAYFCASSPPSVSGRGNEQFFGPGTRLTVL.

The gene calls are TRBV5-1 and TRBJ2-1; weak D call: TRBD2 (6 bases). The germline V gene encodes CDR1 SGHRS and CDR2 YFSETQ. The ends were cut back, 6 bases at V and 4 bases at J, with 14 bases in the middle. This CDR3 has 14 amino acids. The chain's CDR3 is CASKVPSAYNEQFF. DNA of the CDR3: TGCGCCAGCAAGGTCCCTAGCGCTTACAATGAGCAGTTCTTC.

This clone turned up a few times. J is TRBJ2-5 and V is TRBV14; TRBD2 agrees at 7 bases. V shed 1 base, J shed 2 bases, and the junction held 4 bases outside the gene matches. The CDR3 has 15 residues. In germline, CDR1 is SGHDN, CDR2 FVKESK. The CDR3 loop reads CASSQARTRQETQYF. The CDR3 DNA reads TGTGCCAGCAGCCAAGCCCGGACTAGACAAGAGACCCAGTACTTC.

The V call is TRBV4-1, the J call TRBJ1-1; D perhaps matches TRBD1 (5 bases). The CDR3 sequence is 13 residues long. V was clipped by 3 bases and J by 8 bases, with 13 bases between them. The germline gives CDR1 MGHRA, CDR2 YSYEKL. As DNA, the CDR3 is TGCGCCAGCAGCCAGAACAACCACAGGGAAGCTTTCTTT. Protein: CASSQNNHREAFF.

This chain connects TRBV11-1 to TRBJ2-7; 7 bases fit TRBD2. V lost 2 bases, J lost 5 bases, and 18 bases stayed unmatched. The length of the CDR3 is 18 residues. In germline, CDR1 is SGHAT, CDR2 FQDESV (reference sequence). CDR3 region: CASSLYPGEGSPRDEQYF. The DNA of the CDR3 is TGTGCCAGCAGCTTATACCCTGGGGAGGGCAGCCCGAGGGACGAGCAGTACTTC.